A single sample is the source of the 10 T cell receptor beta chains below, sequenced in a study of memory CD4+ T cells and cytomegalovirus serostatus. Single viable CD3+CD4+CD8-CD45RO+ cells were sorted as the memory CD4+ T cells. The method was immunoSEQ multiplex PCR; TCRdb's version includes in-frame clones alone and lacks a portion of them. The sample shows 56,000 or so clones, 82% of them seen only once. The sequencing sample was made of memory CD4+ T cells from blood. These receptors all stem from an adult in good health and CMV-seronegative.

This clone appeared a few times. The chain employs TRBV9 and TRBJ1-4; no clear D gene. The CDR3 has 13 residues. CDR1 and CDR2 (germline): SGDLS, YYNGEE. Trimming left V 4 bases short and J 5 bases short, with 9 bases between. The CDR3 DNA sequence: TGTGCCAGCAGCCCCGGAGTAAATGAAAAACTGTTTTTT. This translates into CASSPGVNEKLFF. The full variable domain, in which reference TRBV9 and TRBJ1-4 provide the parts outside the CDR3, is DSGVTQTPKHLITATGQRVTLRCSPRSGDLSVYWYQQSLDQGLQFLIQYYNGEERAKGNILERFSAQQFPDLHSELNLSSLELGDSALYFCASSPGVNEKLFFGSGTQLSVL.

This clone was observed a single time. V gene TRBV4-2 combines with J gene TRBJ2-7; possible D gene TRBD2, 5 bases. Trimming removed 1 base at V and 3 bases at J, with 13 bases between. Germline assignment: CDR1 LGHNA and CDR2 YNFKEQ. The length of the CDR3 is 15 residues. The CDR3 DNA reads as TGTGCCAGCAGCCAAGCTGGGGAGCCGGGCTACGAGCAGTACTTC. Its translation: CASSQAGEPGYEQYF.

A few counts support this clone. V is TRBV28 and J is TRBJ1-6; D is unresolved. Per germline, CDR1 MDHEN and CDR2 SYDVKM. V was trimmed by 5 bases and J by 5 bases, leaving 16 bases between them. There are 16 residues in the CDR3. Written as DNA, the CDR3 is TGTGCCAGCAGTAACCAACGCCGTCGAAATAATTCACCCCTCCACTTT. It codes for CASSNQRRRNNSPLHF.

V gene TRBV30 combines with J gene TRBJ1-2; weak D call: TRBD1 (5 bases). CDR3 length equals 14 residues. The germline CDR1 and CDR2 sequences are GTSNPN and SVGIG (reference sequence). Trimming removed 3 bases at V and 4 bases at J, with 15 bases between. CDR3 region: CAWRRRDRGYGYTF. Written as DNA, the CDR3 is TGTGCCTGGAGACGCCGGGACCGAGGCTATGGCTACACCTTC.

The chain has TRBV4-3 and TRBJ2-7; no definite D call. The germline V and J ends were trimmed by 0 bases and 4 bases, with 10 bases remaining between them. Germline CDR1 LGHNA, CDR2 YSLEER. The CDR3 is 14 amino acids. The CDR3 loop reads CASSQETKVYEQYF. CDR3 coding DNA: TGCGCCAGCAGCCAAGAAACTAAGGTTTACGAGCAGTACTTC.

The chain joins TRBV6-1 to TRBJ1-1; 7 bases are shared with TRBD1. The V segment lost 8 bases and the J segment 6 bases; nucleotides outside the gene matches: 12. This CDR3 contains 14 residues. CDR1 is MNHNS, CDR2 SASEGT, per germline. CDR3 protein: CASSLTGRVPEAFF. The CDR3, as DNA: TGTGCCAGCTCACTGACAGGGAGGGTCCCTGAAGCTTTCTTT.

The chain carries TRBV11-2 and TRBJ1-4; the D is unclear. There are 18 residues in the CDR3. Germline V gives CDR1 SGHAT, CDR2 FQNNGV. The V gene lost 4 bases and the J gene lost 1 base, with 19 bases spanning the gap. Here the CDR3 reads CASSSIRARQRTNEKLFF. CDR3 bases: TGTGCCAGCAGCTCGATAAGGGCACGCCAGAGAACTAATGAAAAACTGTTTTTT.

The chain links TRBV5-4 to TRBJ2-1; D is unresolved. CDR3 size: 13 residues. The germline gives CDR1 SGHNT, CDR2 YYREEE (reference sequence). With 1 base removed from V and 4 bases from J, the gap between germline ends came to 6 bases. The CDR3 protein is CASSLRVYNEQFF. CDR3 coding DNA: TGTGCCAGCAGCTTGCGAGTTTACAATGAGCAGTTCTTC.

The CDR3: CASSESKGYSGNTIYF. The CDR3 DNA sequence: TGTGCCAGCAGTGAATCTAAGGGTTACTCTGGAAACACCATATATTTT. The chain carries TRBV25-1 and TRBJ1-3, with D hard to call. The V end lost 1 base, the J end lost 0 bases, and 10 bases lay between the germline ends. CDR3 length: 16 amino acids. The germline V gene has CDR1 MGHDK and CDR2 SYGVNS. The full variable domain, in which reference TRBV25-1 and TRBJ1-3 provide the parts outside the CDR3, is EADIYQTPRYLVIGTGKKITLECSQTMGHDKMYWYQQDPGMELHLIHYSYGVNSTEKGDLSSESTVSRIRTEHFPLTLESARPSHTSQYLCASSESKGYSGNTIYFGEGSWLTVV.

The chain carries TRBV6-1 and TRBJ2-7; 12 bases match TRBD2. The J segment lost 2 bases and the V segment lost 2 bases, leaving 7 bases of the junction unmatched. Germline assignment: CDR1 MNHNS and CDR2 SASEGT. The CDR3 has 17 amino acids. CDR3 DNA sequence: TGTGCCAGCAGTGAAAGACTAGCGGGGGCAGACCCCTACGAGCAGTACTTC. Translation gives CASSERLAGADPYEQYF.